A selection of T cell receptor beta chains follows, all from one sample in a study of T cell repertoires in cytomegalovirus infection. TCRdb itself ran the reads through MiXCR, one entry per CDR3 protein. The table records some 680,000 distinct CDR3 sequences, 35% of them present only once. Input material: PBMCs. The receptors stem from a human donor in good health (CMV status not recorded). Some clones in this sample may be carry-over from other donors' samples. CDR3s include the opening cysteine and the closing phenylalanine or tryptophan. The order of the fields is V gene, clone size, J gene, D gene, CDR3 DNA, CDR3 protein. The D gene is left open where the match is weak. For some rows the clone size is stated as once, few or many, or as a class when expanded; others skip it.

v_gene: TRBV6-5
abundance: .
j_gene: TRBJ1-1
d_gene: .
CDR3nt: TGTGCCAGCAAAAGCGGCAGCATGAACACTGAAGCTTTCTTT
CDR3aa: CASKSGSMNTEAFF

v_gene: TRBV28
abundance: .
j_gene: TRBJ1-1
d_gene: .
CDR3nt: TGTGCCAGCGGGTTCGCGTGGAGGGATCGGAACACTGAAGCTTTCTTT
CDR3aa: CASGFAWRDRNTEAFF

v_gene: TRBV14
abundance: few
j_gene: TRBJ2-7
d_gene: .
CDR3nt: TGTGCCAGCAGCCCCTGGACTGAAGCCCCCGAGCAGTACTTC
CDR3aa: CASSPWTEAPEQYF

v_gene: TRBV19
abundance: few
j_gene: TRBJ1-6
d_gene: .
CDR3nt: TGTGCCAGTGCCACCCCGGGAGGAGGGGGTCCCCTCCACTTT
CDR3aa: CASATPGGGGPLHF

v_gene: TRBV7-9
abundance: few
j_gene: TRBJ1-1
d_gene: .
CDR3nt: TGTGCCAGCAGCTCCCCTGCTGTCCGGGCAGGAGGTACTGAAGCTTTCTTT
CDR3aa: CASSSPAVRAGGTEAFF

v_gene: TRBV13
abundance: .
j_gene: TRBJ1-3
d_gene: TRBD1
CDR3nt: TGTGCCAGCAGCCAGCAGACAGGGATTGGAAACACCATATATTTT
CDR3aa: CASSQQTGIGNTIYF

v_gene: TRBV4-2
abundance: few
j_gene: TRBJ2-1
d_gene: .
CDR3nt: TGTGCCAGCAGCCAAGAATCAGAGGGGGGGGCCCCCTACAATGAGCAGTTCTTC
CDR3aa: CASSQESEGGAPYNEQFF

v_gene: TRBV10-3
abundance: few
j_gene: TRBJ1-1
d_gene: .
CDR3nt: TGTGCCATCAGTGATCCCCAAGGGCGGACGAACACTGAAGCTTTCTTT
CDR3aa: CAISDPQGRTNTEAFF

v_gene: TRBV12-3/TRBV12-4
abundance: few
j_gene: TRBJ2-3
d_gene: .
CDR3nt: TGTGCCAGCAGTTTACGTCCCCTCCGGGGCCGCACAGATACGCAGTATTTT
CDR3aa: CASSLRPLRGRTDTQYF

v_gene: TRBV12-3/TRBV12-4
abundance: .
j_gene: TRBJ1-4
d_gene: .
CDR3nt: TGTGCCAGCAGTTTAGAGGACAGACCTAATGAAAAACTGTTTTTT
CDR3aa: CASSLEDRPNEKLFF

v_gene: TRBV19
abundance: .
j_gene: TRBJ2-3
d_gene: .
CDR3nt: TGTGCCAGTAGTCTCCGACAGTCGCCGGATACGCAGTATTTT
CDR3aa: CASSLRQSPDTQYF

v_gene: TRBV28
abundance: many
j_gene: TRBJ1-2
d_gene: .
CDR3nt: TGTGCCAGCAGTCCGGCTCTCCCTAACTATGGCTACACCTTC
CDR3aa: CASSPALPNYGYTF

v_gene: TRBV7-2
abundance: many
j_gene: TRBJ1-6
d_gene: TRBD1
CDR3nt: TGTGCCAGCAGCCCCCGAAGCCGGGACAGGGGGAATTCACCCCTCCACTTT
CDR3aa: CASSPRSRDRGNSPLHF

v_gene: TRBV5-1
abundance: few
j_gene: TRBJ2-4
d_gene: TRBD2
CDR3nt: TGCGCCAGCACCCTAGCGGGGGGGCAAAACATTCAGTACTTC
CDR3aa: CASTLAGGQNIQYF

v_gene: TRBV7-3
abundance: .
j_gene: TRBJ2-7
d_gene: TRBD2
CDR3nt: TGTTCCAGCAGCCCCGCTAGAGGGACTAGCGGGAGGACCTACGAGCAGTACTTC
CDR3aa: CSSSPARGTSGRTYEQYF

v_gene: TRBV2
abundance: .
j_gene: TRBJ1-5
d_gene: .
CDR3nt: TGTGCCAGCAGTGGTTATGGCATTAGCAATCAGCCCCAGCATTTT
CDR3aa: CASSGYGISNQPQHF

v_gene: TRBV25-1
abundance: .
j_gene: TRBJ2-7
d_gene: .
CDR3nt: TGTGCCAGCAGTGTCCCCGGGACACTAGCCTACGAGCAGTACTTC
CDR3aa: CASSVPGTLAYEQYF

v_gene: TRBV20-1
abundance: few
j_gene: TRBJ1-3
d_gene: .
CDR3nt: TGCAGTGCCCACGGTGGGGGGCGGTTTTCTGGAAACACCATATATTTT
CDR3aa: CSAHGGGRFSGNTIYF

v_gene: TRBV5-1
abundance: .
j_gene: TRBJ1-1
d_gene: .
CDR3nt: TGCGACAGCAGCTTGGATCCGGTGTACGGCACTGAAGCTTTCTTT
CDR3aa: CDSSLDPVYGTEAFF

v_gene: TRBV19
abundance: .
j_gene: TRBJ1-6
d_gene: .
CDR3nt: TGTGCCAGTAGTATAGGAGGCACCCTCGGTGATTCACCCCTCCACTTT
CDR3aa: CASSIGGTLGDSPLHF

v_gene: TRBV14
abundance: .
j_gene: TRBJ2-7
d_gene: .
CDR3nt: TGTGCCAGCAGCCAGCTCTCGGCGAAGCAGTACTTC
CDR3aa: CASSQLSAKQYF

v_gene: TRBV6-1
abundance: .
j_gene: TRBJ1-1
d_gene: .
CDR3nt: TGTGCCAGCAGTGAACATCTGGCGAACACTGAAGCTTTCTTT
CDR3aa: CASSEHLANTEAFF

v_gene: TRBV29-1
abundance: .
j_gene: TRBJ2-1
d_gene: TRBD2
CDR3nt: TGCAGCGCGGGGGGTCCGGTGAGGGCGTATGAGCAGTTCTTC
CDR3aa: CSAGGPVRAYEQFF

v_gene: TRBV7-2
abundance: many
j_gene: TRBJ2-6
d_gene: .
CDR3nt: TGTGCCAGCAAGTCCGGCAGGGGGGACTCTGGGGCCAACGTCCTGACTTTC
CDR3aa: CASKSGRGDSGANVLTF

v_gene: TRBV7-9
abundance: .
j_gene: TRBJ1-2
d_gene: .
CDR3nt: TGTGCCAGCAGCCGCGACGGACAGTACTATGGCTACACCTTC
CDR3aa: CASSRDGQYYGYTF

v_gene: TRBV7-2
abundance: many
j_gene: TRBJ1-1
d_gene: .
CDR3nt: TGTGCCAGCAGCTCCGCGGGGGGCAACACTGAAGCTTTCTTT
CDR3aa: CASSSAGGNTEAFF

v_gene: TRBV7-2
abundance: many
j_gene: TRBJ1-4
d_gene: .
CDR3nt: TGTGCCAGCAGCTTAGCTCGAACCGCAACTAATGAAAAACTGTTTTTT
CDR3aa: CASSLARTATNEKLFF

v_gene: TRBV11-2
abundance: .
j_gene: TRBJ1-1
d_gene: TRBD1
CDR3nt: TGTGCCAGCAGCTCCAACAGGGGGGGCACTGAAGCTTTCTTT
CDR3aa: CASSSNRGGTEAFF

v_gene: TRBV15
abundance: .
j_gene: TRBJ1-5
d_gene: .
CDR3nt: TGTGCCACCAGCACGCAGGAGAGGGGTCAGCCCCAGCATTTT
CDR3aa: CATSTQERGQPQHF

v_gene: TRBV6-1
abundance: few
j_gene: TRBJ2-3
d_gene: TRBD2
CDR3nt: TGTGCCACCTATCTTAGCGGGAGGGCGAATACGCAGTATTTT
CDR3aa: CATYLSGRANTQYF

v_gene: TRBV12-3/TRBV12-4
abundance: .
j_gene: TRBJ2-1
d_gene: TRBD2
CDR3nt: TGTGCCAGCAGTTTAAGGGGCAGCGGGGGGGGGAATGAGCAGTTCTTC
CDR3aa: CASSLRGSGGGNEQFF

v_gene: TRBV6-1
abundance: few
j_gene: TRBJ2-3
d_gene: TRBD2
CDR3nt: TGTGCCAGCAGTCAAATAGCGGGCCTGACAGATACGCAGTATTTT
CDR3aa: CASSQIAGLTDTQYF

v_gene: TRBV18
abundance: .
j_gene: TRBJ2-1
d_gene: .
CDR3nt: TGTGCCAGCTCACCAGGGATCGGTACAGGGAGCAATGAGCAGTTCTTC
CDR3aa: CASSPGIGTGSNEQFF

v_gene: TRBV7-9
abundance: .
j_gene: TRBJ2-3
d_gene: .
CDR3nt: TGTGCCAGCAGCACTCGGACCGGAGCTAGCACAGATACGCAGTATTTT
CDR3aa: CASSTRTGASTDTQYF

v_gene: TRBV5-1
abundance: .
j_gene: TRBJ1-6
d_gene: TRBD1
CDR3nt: TGCGCCAGCAGCCCCCGGGACAGCGATAATTCACCCCTCCACTTT
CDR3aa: CASSPRDSDNSPLHF

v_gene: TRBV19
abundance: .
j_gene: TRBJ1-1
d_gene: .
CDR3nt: TGTGCCAGTATGCGGCAAAAGAACACTGAAGCTTTCTTT
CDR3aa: CASMRQKNTEAFF

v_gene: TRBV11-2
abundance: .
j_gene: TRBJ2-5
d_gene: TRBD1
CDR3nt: TGTGCCAGCAGTCCTCCAGGGGGCTTAGAGACCCAGTACTTC
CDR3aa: CASSPPGGLETQYF

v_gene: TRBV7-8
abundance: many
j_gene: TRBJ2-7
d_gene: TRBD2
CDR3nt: TGTGCCAGCAGCTTAGGACTAGCGGTTTACGAGCAGTACTTC
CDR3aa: CASSLGLAVYEQYF

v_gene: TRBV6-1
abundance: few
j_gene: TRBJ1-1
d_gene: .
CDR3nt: TGTGCCAGCAGTGAAGTAACAGGAGTTAATATGAACACTGAAGCTTTCTTT
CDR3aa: CASSEVTGVNMNTEAFF

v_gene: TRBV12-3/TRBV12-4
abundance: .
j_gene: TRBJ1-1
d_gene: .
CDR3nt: TGTGCACGCAGTGTATCTACCGGGAACACTGAAGCTTTCTTT
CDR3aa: CARSVSTGNTEAFF

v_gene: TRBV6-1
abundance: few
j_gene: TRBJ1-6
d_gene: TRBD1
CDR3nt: TGTGCCAGCAGCTCGGACTGGACAGGCAATTCACCCCTCCACTTT
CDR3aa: CASSSDWTGNSPLHF

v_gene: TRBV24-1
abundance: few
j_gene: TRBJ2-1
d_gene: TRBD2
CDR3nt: TGTGCCACCAGTGACAGAGCGGGAGCAAACAATGAGCAGTTCTTC
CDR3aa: CATSDRAGANNEQFF

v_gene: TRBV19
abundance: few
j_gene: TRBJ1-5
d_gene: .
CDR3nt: TGTGCCAGTAGTACTCCGGAGAGCAATCAGCCCCAGCATTTT
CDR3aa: CASSTPESNQPQHF

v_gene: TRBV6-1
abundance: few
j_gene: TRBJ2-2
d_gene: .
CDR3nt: TGTGCCAGCAGTCCCCTTAGCGGACCGAACACCGGGGAGCTGTTTTTT
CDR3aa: CASSPLSGPNTGELFF

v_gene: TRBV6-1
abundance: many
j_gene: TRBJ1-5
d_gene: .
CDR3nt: TGTGCCAGCAGTGAAGACGGGGGCGGGCCCCAGCATTTT
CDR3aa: CASSEDGGGPQHF

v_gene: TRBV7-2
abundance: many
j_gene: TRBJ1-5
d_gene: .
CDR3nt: TGTGCCAGCAGCTTATACCCGACAGCGTTGGATTACCGCAATCAGCCCCAGCATTTT
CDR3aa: CASSLYPTALDYRNQPQHF

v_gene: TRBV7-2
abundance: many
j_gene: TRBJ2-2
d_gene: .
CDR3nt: TGTGCCAGCAGCTTAAATAGTATGTCGCGGGAGCTGTTTTTT
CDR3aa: CASSLNSMSRELFF

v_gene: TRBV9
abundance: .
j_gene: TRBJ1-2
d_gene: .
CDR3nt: TGTGCCAGCAGCCCGTACGACAGGTTTCACGGCGGCTACACCTTC
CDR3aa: CASSPYDRFHGGYTF

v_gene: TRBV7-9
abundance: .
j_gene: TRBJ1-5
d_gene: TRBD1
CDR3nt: TGTGCCAGCAGGGCCGGGACAGGGGATCAGCCCCAGCATTTT
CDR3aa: CASRAGTGDQPQHF

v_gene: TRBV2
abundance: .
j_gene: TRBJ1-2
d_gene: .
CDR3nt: TGTGCCAGCAAGCTCGGCGGGGGCCCTCGGGATGGCTACACCTTC
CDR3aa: CASKLGGGPRDGYTF

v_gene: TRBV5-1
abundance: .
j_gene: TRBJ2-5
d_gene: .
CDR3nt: TGCGCCACCAGGGAAGGGACTTATTCCTCCTCGGAGACCCAGTACTTC
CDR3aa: CATREGTYSSSETQYF

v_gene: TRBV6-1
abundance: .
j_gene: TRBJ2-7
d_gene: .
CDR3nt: TGTGCCAGCATGAGTTACGAGCAGTACTTC
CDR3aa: CASMSYEQYF

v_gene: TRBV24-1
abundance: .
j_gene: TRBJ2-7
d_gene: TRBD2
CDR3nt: TGTGCCACCAGTGACGGGGGGGACTACGAGCAGTACTTC
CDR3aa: CATSDGGDYEQYF

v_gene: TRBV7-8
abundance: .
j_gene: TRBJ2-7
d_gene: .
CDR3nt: TGTGCCAGCAGCTTCCGGGGGTTGGGCTCATTGTACGAGCAGTACTTC
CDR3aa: CASSFRGLGSLYEQYF

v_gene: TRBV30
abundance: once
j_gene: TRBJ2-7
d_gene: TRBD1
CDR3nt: TGTGCCTGGACGGACAGGAGCTCCTACGAGCAGTACTTC
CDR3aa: CAWTDRSSYEQYF

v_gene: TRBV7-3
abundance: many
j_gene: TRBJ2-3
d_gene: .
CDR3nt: TGTGCCAGCAGCTTAATTGGCACAGATACGCAGTATTTT
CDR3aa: CASSLIGTDTQYF

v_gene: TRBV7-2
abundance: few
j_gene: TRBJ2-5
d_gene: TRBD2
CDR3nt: TGTGCCAGCAGCTTAGACACCGGCCGAGGACTAGCGGGAGAGACCCAGTACTTC
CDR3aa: CASSLDTGRGLAGETQYF

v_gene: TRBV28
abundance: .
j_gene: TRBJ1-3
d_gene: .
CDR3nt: TGTGCCAGCCTTCCCTACCTACGACAGGCCCGGACTGGAAACACCATATATTTT
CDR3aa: CASLPYLRQARTGNTIYF

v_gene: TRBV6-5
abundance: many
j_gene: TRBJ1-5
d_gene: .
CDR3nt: TGTGCCAGCAGTCCCACTTTGGGGGGGGGTCAGCCCCAGCATTTT
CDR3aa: CASSPTLGGGQPQHF